The sample holds many counts of the clone carrying this T cell receptor (beta chain). Its target is not known. Quantitative 5'-RACE was performed with molecular barcodes, and it yielded the TCR beta libraries. In TCRdb, the 5' RACE reads were re-called with MiXCR into one record per CDR3 protein. Of about 480,000 distinct CDR3 sequences listed, 17% were seen once; the top ten hold over 0.9%. This entry is derived from a study of CD8 T cells in ankylosing spondylitis. Points from the study as a whole: Reported data indicate significant enrichment of disease-linked clones within matched ankylosing spondylitis synovial fluid. Disease-associated clonotypes exhibited CD8+ identity and were relatively infrequent in peripheral blood. Roughly 8 highly homologous variants made up a TCR beta motif, and this motif appeared characteristic of ankylosing spondylitis blood. Earlier work had already found some motif variants in reactive arthritis synovial fluid and blood.

Germline lookup yields CDR1 DFQATT and CDR2 SNEGSKA (reference sequence). J was trimmed by 2 bases and V by 4 bases; bases with no gene match: 4. This CDR3 has 14 amino acids. Specimen: blood, either unsorted or a sorted T cell fraction (not recorded which). J is TRBJ2-2 and V is TRBV20-1; TRBD1 agrees at 7 bases. The TCR was taken from a male donor with ankylosing spondylitis. The CDR3 here is CSANRQGNTGELFF. As DNA, the CDR3 is TGCAGTGCTAATAGACAGGGTAACACCGGGGAGCTGTTTTTT.